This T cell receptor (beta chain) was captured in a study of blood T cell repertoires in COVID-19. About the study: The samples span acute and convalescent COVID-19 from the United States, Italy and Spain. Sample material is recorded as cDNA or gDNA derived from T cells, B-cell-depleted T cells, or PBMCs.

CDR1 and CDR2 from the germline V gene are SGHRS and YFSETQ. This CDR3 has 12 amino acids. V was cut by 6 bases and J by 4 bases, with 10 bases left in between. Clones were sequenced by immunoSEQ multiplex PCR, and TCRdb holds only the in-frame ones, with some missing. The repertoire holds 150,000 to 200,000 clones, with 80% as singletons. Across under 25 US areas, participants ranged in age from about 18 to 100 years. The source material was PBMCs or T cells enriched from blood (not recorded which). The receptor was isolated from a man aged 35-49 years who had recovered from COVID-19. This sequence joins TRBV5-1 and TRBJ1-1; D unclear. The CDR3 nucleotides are TGCGCCAGCAAGCGGGAGGGCACTGAAGCTTTCTTT. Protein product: CASKREGTEAFF. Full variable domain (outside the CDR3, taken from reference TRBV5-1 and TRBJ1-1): KAGVTQTPRYLIKTRGQQVTLSCSPISGHRSVSWYQQTPGQGLQFLFEYFSETQRNKGNFPGRFSGRQFSNSRSEMNVSTLELGDSALYLCASKREGTEAFFGQGTRLTVV.